This T cell receptor (beta chain) derives from a study of technical replicates of blood from several donors. Germline CDR1 reads SGHRS; CDR2 reads YFSETQ. Unmatched junction bases numbered 1, after V lost 1 base and J lost 4 bases. The CDR3 spans 15 residues. The method was immunoSEQ multiplex PCR; TCRdb's version includes in-frame clones alone and lacks a portion of them. The sample lists more than 65,000 clones; about 94% were seen once. A word on this clone: The sample carries other DNA sequences with the same CDR3.

The V gene is TRBV5-1, the J gene TRBJ2-1; 11 nucleotides agree with TRBD2. Sample: T cells isolated from PBMCs. This receptor was taken from a human donor in good health. CDR3 DNA: TGCGCCAGCAGCTTGACTAGCGGGAGTTACAATGAGCAGTTCTTC. Translated: CASSLTSGSYNEQFF.